Listed below are T cell receptor beta chains from one sample, sequenced in a study of blood T cell repertoires in COVID-19. TCRdb's table, derived via immunoSEQ multiplex PCR, lists solely in-frame clones and lacks some. This repertoire shows about 83,000 clones, around nine tenths found once; its top ten account for roughly 15%. The sequencing input was peripheral blood. These TCRs come from a woman older than 75 with active or convalescent COVID-19. Each CDR3 is given with its conserved first and last residue. Each record gives: clone size, J gene, V gene, CDR3 protein. Clone sizes are given selectively: once, few, many, or a class where the clone is expanded.

clone_size: -; j_call: TRBJ1-1; v_call: TRBV6-5; cdr3_aa: CASSRDNRNTEAFF
clone_size: -; j_call: TRBJ2-1; v_call: TRBV4-1; cdr3_aa: CASSPSQTGNNEQFF
clone_size: -; j_call: TRBJ2-1; v_call: TRBV19; cdr3_aa: CASSIPPQGRNEQFF
clone_size: -; j_call: TRBJ1-6; v_call: TRBV7-2; cdr3_aa: CASSLAGAGGRPLHF
clone_size: -; j_call: TRBJ2-1; v_call: TRBV7-9; cdr3_aa: CASSLGPGLHNEQFF
clone_size: few; j_call: TRBJ1-1; v_call: TRBV5-4; cdr3_aa: CASTEYDRGQAFF
clone_size: -; j_call: TRBJ1-6; v_call: TRBV28; cdr3_aa: CASSLFSLKDSRLYSPLHF
clone_size: -; j_call: TRBJ2-5; v_call: TRBV7-3; cdr3_aa: CASSRDRGQETQYF
clone_size: once; j_call: TRBJ1-1; v_call: TRBV7-3; cdr3_aa: CASSLGGGTEAFF
clone_size: -; j_call: TRBJ1-1; v_call: TRBV4-3; cdr3_aa: CASSQDFLLNTEAFF
clone_size: -; j_call: TRBJ2-7; v_call: TRBV9; cdr3_aa: CASSVDSEQGYEQYF
clone_size: once; j_call: TRBJ1-5; v_call: TRBV30; cdr3_aa: CAWSVGGSNQPQHF
clone_size: -; j_call: TRBJ1-2; v_call: TRBV7-2; cdr3_aa: CASSFDSNYGYTF
clone_size: -; j_call: TRBJ2-7; v_call: TRBV28; cdr3_aa: CASSGGTGFRGQYF
clone_size: -; j_call: TRBJ2-7; v_call: TRBV2; cdr3_aa: CASLRDRVGEQYF
clone_size: -; j_call: TRBJ2-2; v_call: TRBV27; cdr3_aa: CASSAGLNTGELFF
clone_size: -; j_call: TRBJ2-2; v_call: TRBV12-3/TRBV12-4; cdr3_aa: CASSLTDPGELFF
clone_size: few; j_call: TRBJ2-3; v_call: TRBV7-9; cdr3_aa: CASSSVSGTSTDTQYF
clone_size: -; j_call: TRBJ1-1; v_call: TRBV28; cdr3_aa: CASNSPGEAFF
clone_size: -; j_call: TRBJ1-6; v_call: TRBV6-5; cdr3_aa: CASSYQSGTGGSPLHF
clone_size: -; j_call: TRBJ1-1; v_call: TRBV2; cdr3_aa: CAINPGQGVQAFF
clone_size: -; j_call: TRBJ1-3; v_call: TRBV9; cdr3_aa: CASSGQGRTGNTIYF
clone_size: -; j_call: TRBJ2-7; v_call: TRBV28; cdr3_aa: CASFQEGPGGDEQYF
clone_size: -; j_call: TRBJ2-7; v_call: TRBV7-8; cdr3_aa: CASTLGGVYEQYF
clone_size: -; j_call: TRBJ2-1; v_call: TRBV4-3; cdr3_aa: CASSLSAGVGNEQFF
clone_size: -; j_call: TRBJ2-5; v_call: TRBV21-1; cdr3_aa: CASLTSGETQYF
clone_size: -; j_call: TRBJ2-7; v_call: TRBV30; cdr3_aa: CAWSWDRGLDEQYF
clone_size: few; j_call: TRBJ2-1; v_call: TRBV6-5; cdr3_aa: CASSYTQTGVNEQFF
clone_size: -; j_call: TRBJ2-5; v_call: TRBV19; cdr3_aa: CASSEQGWSQETQYF
clone_size: -; j_call: TRBJ2-7; v_call: TRBV7-9; cdr3_aa: CASSGRLAGETYEQYF
clone_size: -; j_call: TRBJ2-3; v_call: TRBV4-2; cdr3_aa: CASSLLAADTQYF
clone_size: -; j_call: TRBJ2-3; v_call: TRBV4-3; cdr3_aa: CASSQDWQSTDTQYF
clone_size: -; j_call: TRBJ2-7; v_call: TRBV7-2; cdr3_aa: CASSTQWGQEQYF
clone_size: -; j_call: TRBJ2-7; v_call: TRBV18; cdr3_aa: CASSPGRAYEQYF
clone_size: -; j_call: TRBJ1-2; v_call: TRBV30; cdr3_aa: CAWSKGAGGYTF
clone_size: -; j_call: TRBJ2-2; v_call: TRBV7-9; cdr3_aa: CASSLGSRGTGELFF
clone_size: -; j_call: TRBJ2-1; v_call: TRBV10-3; cdr3_aa: CAIRPGLAGGLDEQFF
clone_size: once; j_call: TRBJ2-1; v_call: TRBV2; cdr3_aa: CASRSGVAYNEQFF
clone_size: -; j_call: TRBJ1-1; v_call: TRBV7-2; cdr3_aa: CASSQNTEAFF
clone_size: -; j_call: TRBJ2-4; v_call: TRBV6-6; cdr3_aa: CASSRPGHRAKNIQYF
clone_size: -; j_call: TRBJ1-6; v_call: TRBV9; cdr3_aa: CASSVTTGTYNSPLHF
clone_size: -; j_call: TRBJ1-4; v_call: TRBV7-2; cdr3_aa: CASSFMGGANEKLFF
clone_size: -; j_call: TRBJ2-1; v_call: TRBV7-2; cdr3_aa: CASSARGARNEQFF
clone_size: -; j_call: TRBJ1-6; v_call: TRBV7-9; cdr3_aa: CASSTNSGSPLHF
clone_size: -; j_call: TRBJ1-3; v_call: TRBV7-2; cdr3_aa: CASSPTVDRGGNTIYF
clone_size: -; j_call: TRBJ2-2; v_call: TRBV9; cdr3_aa: CASSVETGGSGELFF
clone_size: -; j_call: TRBJ2-3; v_call: TRBV18; cdr3_aa: CASSPGTSGIPTDTQYF
clone_size: once; j_call: TRBJ1-1; v_call: TRBV4-2; cdr3_aa: CASSDRDRGNTEAFF
clone_size: -; j_call: TRBJ2-1; v_call: TRBV4-2; cdr3_aa: CASTSSGSSYNEQFF
clone_size: -; j_call: TRBJ2-2; v_call: TRBV4-3; cdr3_aa: CASSQEAGTGELFF
clone_size: -; j_call: TRBJ2-5; v_call: TRBV5-1; cdr3_aa: CASSLSSGAQETQYF
clone_size: -; j_call: TRBJ1-1; v_call: TRBV9; cdr3_aa: CASSPRGTANTEAFF
clone_size: -; j_call: TRBJ1-5; v_call: TRBV28; cdr3_aa: CASSSTGMSVQPQHF